The 17 T cell receptor beta chains presented below share a single source sample, sequenced in a study of T-cell memory formation after mild COVID-19. MiXCR was run by TCRdb on the 5' RACE reads, yielding one entry per CDR3 protein. The data show fewer than 550,000 distinct CDR3 sequences, 20% seen once. Sample: PBMCs or a T cell subset sorted from them (not recorded which). The receptors shown here come from an adult woman who had mild COVID-19 (a few samples of this study predate the infection). Cell type and time point are not known.

The chain combines TRBV9 with TRBJ1-3, with 7 positions matching TRBD1. Per the germline V gene, CDR1 is SGDLS and CDR2 is YYNGEE. Unmatched junction bases numbered 4, after V lost 2 bases and J lost 2 bases. CDR3 length: 15 amino acids. CDR3 sequence (DNA): TGTGCCAGCAGCGTCGACGGGACAGCTGGAAACACCATATATTTT. It translates to CASSVDGTAGNTIYF.

The DNA for the CDR3 is TGTGCCAGTAGTATACTTGGGGGGGGACCCGGTCAGCCCCAGCATTTT. The encoded protein is CASSILGGGPGQPQHF. J is TRBJ1-5 and V is TRBV19; D might be TRBD1 (5 bases). The germline CDR1 and CDR2 sequences are LNHDA and SQIVND (reference sequence). Trimming removed 2 bases at V and 6 bases at J, with 17 bases between. The CDR3 runs 16 residues. The whole variable domain, remainder taken from reference TRBV19 and TRBJ1-5, is DGGITQSPKYLFRKEGQNVTLSCEQNLNHDAMYWYRQDPGQGLRLIYYSQIVNDFQKGDIAEGYSVSREKKESFPLTVTSAQKNPTAFYLCASSILGGGPGQPQHFGDGTRLSIL.

The chain couples TRBV20-1 to TRBJ2-6, with D uncertain. The CDR3 extends over 15 amino acids. Germline V lookup: CDR1 DFQATT, CDR2 SNEGSKA (reference sequence). The V and J ends lost 0 bases and 0 bases respectively, with 6 bases between them. The DNA for the CDR3 is TGCAGTGCTAGAGATGGGGACTCTGGGGCCAACGTCCTGACTTTC. It codes for CSARDGDSGANVLTF.

V is TRBV3-1 and J is TRBJ1-1, with D perhaps TRBD1 (5 bases). Trimming removed 3 bases from V and 5 bases from J, with 10 bases in between. Per germline, CDR1 LGHDT and CDR2 YNNKEL (reference sequence). The CDR3 covers 13 residues. The CDR3 DNA follows: TGTGCCAGCAGCCAGAGGGGTTTGACTGAAGCTTTCTTT. It encodes CASSQRGLTEAFF.

In its sample, this clonotype was seen a few times. The chain employs TRBV12-3 or TRBV12-4 and TRBJ2-7, with D possibly being TRBD1 (5 bases). V lost 5 bases and J 6 bases, leaving 8 bases between the germline ends. The CDR3 runs 11 residues. The CDR3 DNA sequence: TGTGCCAGCAGTCAAAGGGGCGAGCAGTACTTC. It is translated as CASSQRGEQYF.

V is TRBV4-1 and J is TRBJ1-5; no clear D. Per germline, CDR1 MGHRA and CDR2 YSYEKL. This CDR3 is 14 amino acids long. Trimming left V 3 bases short and J 7 bases short, with 13 bases between. CDR3 nucleotide sequence: TGCGCCAGCAGCCAGGAAGGCCTCGAACAGCCCCAGCATTTT. Amino acids: CASSQEGLEQPQHF.

V gene TRBV5-6 combines with J gene TRBJ2-7, with 13 bases matching TRBD2. The CDR3 length is 16 residues. Germline assignment: CDR1 SGHDT and CDR2 YYEEEE. J lost 1 base, V lost 5 bases, and 6 bases had no gene match. CDR3 bases: TGTGCCAGCAGTTTTCCGGGACTAGCGGGATCCTACGAGCAGTACTTC. Its protein product is CASSFPGLAGSYEQYF.

This clonotype came up many times. The chain employs TRBV20-1 and TRBJ2-1; TRBD2 aligns across 7 bases. Germline-derived CDR1 and CDR2 are DFQATT and SNEGSKA (reference sequence). The V segment lost 0 bases and the J segment 6 bases; nucleotides outside the gene matches: 5. The CDR3 length is 14 residues. This chain's CDR3 is CSARDSRTSNEQFF. Here the CDR3 DNA reads TGCAGTGCTAGAGATTCCCGGACTAGCAATGAGCAGTTCTTC.

This clonotype was counted between two and nine times. An end of the junction does not agree with germline; a read error may underlie this. The CDR3 DNA reads TGCGCCAGCACCGCCGGGGGGGGAGCTGTCTTT. Its protein product is CASTAGGGAVF. The V and J genes are TRBV5-1 and TRBJ1-1; D perhaps matches TRBD1 (5 bases). Germline V gene lookup returns CDR1 SGHRS and CDR2 YFSETQ. This CDR3 is 11 amino acids long.

A few counts support this clonotype. J is TRBJ2-5 and V is TRBV9, with no clear D. The CDR3 is 14 residues long. V was clipped by 1 base and J by 0 bases, with 7 bases between them. Germline V gene lookup returns CDR1 SGDLS and CDR2 YYNGEE. Written as DNA, the CDR3 is TGTGCCAGCAGCGTAACCCCCTACCAAGAGACCCAGTACTTC. Protein sequence: CASSVTPYQETQYF.

This clonotype was found a few times. The chain uses TRBV9 and TRBJ1-2; 9 bases align to TRBD1. The CDR3 extends over 16 amino acids. J was trimmed by 7 bases and V by 2 bases; bases with no gene match: 12. Germline CDR1 reads SGDLS; CDR2 reads YYNGEE. CDR3 in amino acids: CASSVTPGQGFFGYTF. CDR3 DNA: TGTGCCAGCAGCGTCACGCCGGGACAGGGATTCTTTGGCTACACCTTC.

This clonotype showed up just a few times. CDR3 sequence (DNA): TGTGCCAGCAGACGGGACAGGGGTCCCGCCGGGGAGCTGTTTTTT. This translates into CASRRDRGPAGELFF. This chain connects TRBV7-9 to TRBJ2-2; 10 bases agree with TRBD1. V dropped 6 bases and J dropped 6; count of bases not matched to a gene: 7. This CDR3 spans 15 amino acids. CDR1 and CDR2 (germline): SEHNR, FQNEAQ (reference sequence).

The sample holds a few counts of this clonotype. The chain carries TRBV5-1 and TRBJ2-3, with 8 bases lining up with TRBD2. In germline, CDR1 is SGHRS, CDR2 YFSETQ. This CDR3 is 16 amino acids long. The V segment lost 0 bases and the J segment 2 bases; nucleotides outside the gene matches: 5. The CDR3 spells CASSLVSGAYTDTQYF. In nucleotides, the CDR3 is TGCGCCAGCAGCTTGGTTAGCGGGGCCTACACAGATACGCAGTATTTT.

This chain uses TRBV11-3 with TRBJ2-3, with 7 bases that match TRBD1. Per germline, CDR1 SGHNT and CDR2 YENEEA. V shed 5 bases, J shed 2 bases, and the junction held 10 bases outside the gene matches. The CDR3 contains 16 residues. CDR3 protein: CASSTRGGSTTDTQYF. The CDR3 coding sequence is TGTGCCAGCAGCACGAGAGGGGGCTCGACCACAGATACGCAGTATTTT.

The V and J genes are TRBV6-5 and TRBJ1-4; 9 bases are shared with TRBD1. The V segment lost 8 bases and the J segment 5 bases; nucleotides outside the gene matches: 3. CDR3 length equals 13 residues. The germline V gene has CDR1 MNHEY and CDR2 SVGAGI. The CDR3: CASCGTGNEKLFF. The CDR3 DNA is TGTGCCAGCTGCGGGACAGGGAATGAAAAACTGTTTTTT.

This clonotype was detected a few times. This chain uses TRBV27 with TRBJ2-7; D perhaps matches TRBD2 (5 bases). This CDR3 is 13 amino acids long. Germline V lookup: CDR1 MNHEY, CDR2 SMNVEV (reference sequence). V was pared by 8 bases and J by 6 bases, with 17 bases between. CDR3 sequence reads: CASQRTEHREQYF. CDR3 DNA: TGTGCCAGCCAGAGGACTGAACACCGCGAGCAGTACTTC.

This clonotype turned up a few times. V is TRBV5-6 and J is TRBJ1-1; no firm D call. Trimming cost V 3 bases and J 6 bases, with 15 bases left between them. Germline V gene sequence: CDR1 SGHDT, CDR2 YYEEEE. This CDR3 has 14 amino acids. The CDR3 protein is CASSSYSSDSEAFF. CDR3 coding DNA: TGTGCCAGCAGCTCATACAGCTCTGACTCTGAAGCTTTCTTT.